These 26 T cell receptor beta chains were all obtained from the same sample, sequenced in a study of cytomegalovirus exposure and HLA in healthy donors. Assay: immunoSEQ multiplex PCR; the TCRdb copy retains only in-frame clones and omits some. The sample holds some 130,000 clones; about nine tenths are singletons and the top ten take nearly 3%. The source material was PBMCs. The receptors originated from a man aged 18 to 30 in good health and CMV-seronegative.

The chain carries TRBV4-1 and TRBJ2-7; D might be TRBD1 (6 bases). The germline V and J ends were trimmed by 3 bases and 0 bases, with 9 bases remaining between them. Looked up from germline, CDR1 is MGHRA and CDR2 is YSYEKL. The CDR3 spans 14 residues. The CDR3 coding sequence is TGCGCCAGCAGCCAGGGGGCGTCCTCCTACGAGCAGTACTTC. Amino acid sequence: CASSQGASSYEQYF.

This chain links TRBV7-9 with TRBJ2-1; 7 bases match TRBD2. The CDR3 runs 15 residues. Germline loops: CDR1 SEHNR, CDR2 FQNEAQ (reference sequence). The trim removed 6 bases at V and 4 bases at J, leaving 9 bases unmatched. The CDR3 reads CASSSSGTAYNEQFF. CDR3 nucleotides: TGTGCCAGCAGTTCAAGCGGGACGGCTTACAATGAGCAGTTCTTC.

The rearrangement joins TRBV2 to TRBJ2-7; the match to TRBD2 covers 13 bases. This CDR3 has 13 residues. Looked up from germline, CDR1 is SNHLY and CDR2 is FYNNEI. V gave up 4 bases and J gave up 6 bases; unmatched junction bases: 0. The CDR3: CASSGLAGGEQYF. The CDR3 DNA sequence: TGTGCCAGCAGTGGACTAGCGGGGGGCGAGCAGTACTTC.

This sequence joins TRBV2 and TRBJ2-7, with 7 bases lining up with TRBD1. CDR3 length: 16 residues. V shed 6 bases, J shed 2 bases, and the junction held 13 bases outside the gene matches. Germline V gene sequence: CDR1 SNHLY, CDR2 FYNNEI. CDR3 in amino acids: CASRGYTPGQTYEQYF. The CDR3 bases are TGTGCCAGCAGAGGATACACTCCGGGACAGACCTACGAGCAGTACTTC.

This clone was found once. The rearrangement uses TRBV5-1 and TRBJ2-2, with 10 bases aligning to TRBD1. Per the germline V gene, CDR1 is SGHRS and CDR2 is YFSETQ. V lost 0 bases, J lost 5 bases, and 1 base stayed unmatched. This CDR3 comprises 15 residues. CDR3 DNA: TGCGCCAGCAGCTTGGGGACAGGGGGAACCGGGGAGCTGTTTTTT. Protein sequence: CASSLGTGGTGELFF.

The rearrangement uses TRBV19 and TRBJ1-5, with a tentative D call TRBD1 (5 bases). V was clipped by 7 bases and J by 2 bases, with 21 bases between them. Germline CDR1 is LNHDA and CDR2 is SQIVND (reference sequence). The CDR3 consists of 17 residues. CDR3 sequence: CASTPPGRPRGNQPQHF. The DNA for the CDR3 is TGTGCCAGTACCCCCCCGGGCAGGCCCAGGGGCAATCAGCCCCAGCATTTT. Together with reference TRBV19 and TRBJ1-5, the CDR3 gives the full variable domain: DGGITQSPKYLFRKEGQNVTLSCEQNLNHDAMYWYRQDPGQGLRLIYYSQIVNDFQKGDIAEGYSVSREKKESFPLTVTSAQKNPTAFYLCASTPPGRPRGNQPQHFGDGTRLSIL.

The rearrangement uses TRBV6-6 and TRBJ1-5; 10 bases match TRBD1. Trimming cost V 10 bases and J 6 bases; bases outside gene matches: 9. There are 14 residues in the CDR3. The germline V gene has CDR1 MNHNY and CDR2 SVGAGI (reference sequence). Here the CDR3 reads CAIDRGLRVQPQHF. The CDR3 DNA is TGTGCCATAGACAGGGGGCTTCGGGTTCAGCCCCAGCATTTT.

This chain joins TRBV5-1 and TRBJ2-3, with 7 bases matching TRBD1. The germline gives CDR1 SGHRS, CDR2 YFSETQ. This CDR3 comprises 15 residues. Unmatched junction bases numbered 8, after V lost 4 bases and J lost 3 bases. This CDR3 is CASSPMTGRTDTQYF. The CDR3 nucleotides are TGCGCCAGCAGCCCAATGACAGGGCGGACAGATACGCAGTATTTT.

The chain is built from TRBV4-1 and TRBJ2-4, with a weak D call TRBD1 (5 bases). In germline, CDR1 is MGHRA, CDR2 YSYEKL. Trimming removed 1 base from V and 0 bases from J, with 7 bases in between. This CDR3 spans 15 amino acids. CDR3 nucleotides: TGCGCCAGCAGCCAAGTACAGGTAGCCAAAAACATTCAGTACTTC. Translation gives CASSQVQVAKNIQYF.

The V gene is TRBV5-6, the J gene TRBJ1-1; TRBD1 is a possible D gene (6 bases). This CDR3 has 14 residues. The V and J ends lost 4 bases and 5 bases respectively, with 15 bases between them. The V gene's germline CDR1 is SGHDT and CDR2 YYEEEE. CDR3 in amino acids: CASSIQGGLTEAFF. The CDR3 nucleotides read TGTGCCAGCAGCATACAGGGTGGCTTAACTGAAGCTTTCTTT. Using reference TRBV5-6 and TRBJ1-1 for the parts outside the CDR3, the full variable domain is DAGVTQSPTHLIKTRGQQVTLRCSPKSGHDTVSWYQQALGQGPQFIFQYYEEEERQRGNFPDRFSGHQFPNYSSELNVNALLLGDSALYLCASSIQGGLTEAFFGQGTRLTVV.

This chain's CDR3 is CSVGRQRSTEAFF. CDR3 sequence (DNA): TGCAGCGTTGGGCGACAGCGCTCCACTGAAGCTTTCTTT. The genes are TRBV29-1 and TRBJ1-1, with a possible D match to TRBD1 (5 bases). From germline, CDR1 is SQVTM and CDR2 ANQGSEA. Trimming removed 4 bases at V and 4 bases at J, with 13 bases between. The CDR3 length is 13 residues.

V usage is TRBV12-5 and J usage is TRBJ2-5; 11 bases line up with TRBD2. Losses at the gene ends were 2 bases for V and 0 bases for J; bases not matched to a gene: 11. The V gene's germline CDR1 is LGHNT and CDR2 FRNRAP. This CDR3 is 19 amino acids long. CDR3 loop: CASGLITLAGGRYQETQYF. The DNA of the CDR3 is TGTGCTAGTGGTTTGATCACTCTAGCGGGGGGCCGCTACCAAGAGACCCAGTACTTC. The full variable domain, with the rest looked up from reference TRBV12-5 and TRBJ2-5, is DARVTQTPRHKVTEMGQEVTMRCQPILGHNTVFWYRQTMMQGLELLAYFRNRAPLDDSGMPKDRFSAEMPDATLATLKIQPSEPRDSAVYFCASGLITLAGGRYQETQYFGPGTRLLVL.

The chain uses TRBV4-1 and TRBJ2-2; 8 nucleotides line up with TRBD1. Germline lookup yields CDR1 MGHRA and CDR2 YSYEKL. V dropped 4 bases and J dropped 0; count of bases not matched to a gene: 4. The CDR3 length is 16 residues. CDR3 sequence: CASSPRDRTNTGELFF. The CDR3 coding sequence is TGCGCCAGCAGCCCTCGGGACAGGACGAACACCGGGGAGCTGTTTTTT.

The rearrangement uses TRBV5-6 and TRBJ1-6, with D unclear. The germline CDR1 and CDR2 sequences are SGHDT and YYEEEE. The CDR3 contains 15 residues. Trimming took 4 bases from V and 10 from J, leaving 18 bases between them. The CDR3 DNA is TGTGCCAGCAGCCACCCCGGGTCCCACGCATCACCCCTCCACTTT. Protein: CASSHPGSHASPLHF.

CDR3: CSVRDLSSGANVLTF. The CDR3 DNA is TGCAGCGTGAGGGATTTGAGCTCTGGGGCCAACGTCCTGACTTTC. The chain links TRBV29-1 to TRBJ2-6, with D perhaps matching TRBD2 (5 bases). Trimming cost V 6 bases and J 0 bases, with 12 bases left between them. Germline CDR1 and CDR2: SQVTM and ANQGSEA. The CDR3 covers 15 residues. The variable domain in full, with the rest retrieved from reference TRBV29-1 and TRBJ2-6, is SAVISQKPSRDICQRGTSLTIQCQVDSQVTMMFWYRQQPGQSLTLIATANQGSEATYESGFVIDKFPISRPNLTFSTLTVSNMSPEDSSIYLCSVRDLSSGANVLTFGAGSRLTVL.

This chain joins TRBV15 and TRBJ1-1, with 10 bases fitting TRBD1. Germline assignment: CDR1 LNHNV and CDR2 YYDKDF (reference sequence). This CDR3 comprises 14 residues. J was trimmed by 7 bases and V by 3 bases; bases with no gene match: 5. The CDR3 spells CATSRGQGPLEAFF. CDR3 coding DNA: TGTGCCACCAGCAGGGGACAGGGGCCGCTTGAAGCTTTCTTT.

The chain has TRBV6-6 and TRBJ2-7; a possible D gene is TRBD2 (5 bases). The CDR3 extends over 12 amino acids. Deletions cut 8 bases from V and 1 base from J, with 9 bases between. Germline values: CDR1 MNHNY, CDR2 SVGAGI (reference sequence). The CDR3 DNA reads as TGTGCCAGCGGCCCGGGGTCCTACGAGCAGTACTTC. Its protein is CASGPGSYEQYF.

The V call is TRBV5-1, the J call TRBJ2-7; 9 bases are a match to TRBD2. Germline V gives CDR1 SGHRS, CDR2 YFSETQ. Losses at the gene ends were 0 bases for V and 4 bases for J; bases not matched to a gene: 8. There are 16 residues in the CDR3. The CDR3 nucleotides are TGCGCCAGCAGCTTGGATTCTAGCGGGGTACCATACGAGCAGTACTTC. Encoded protein: CASSLDSSGVPYEQYF.

The V call is TRBV28, the J call TRBJ2-1; 8 bases are a match to TRBD2. CDR3 length equals 14 residues. Germline CDR1 and CDR2: MDHEN and SYDVKM. Losses at the gene ends were 6 bases for V and 10 bases for J; bases not matched to a gene: 11. The CDR3 region is CASREGAGAAEQFF. The CDR3, as DNA: TGTGCCAGCAGGGAGGGAGCGGGAGCAGCGGAGCAGTTCTTC.

The chain is built from TRBV29-1 and TRBJ2-7; 7 positions agree with TRBD1. V shed 5 bases and J 3 bases; nucleotides not matched to a gene: 4. The CDR3 runs to 12 residues. CDR1 SQVTM and CDR2 ANQGSEA come from the germline V gene. The CDR3 DNA reads TGCAGCGTTTTGACAGGGAACTACGAGCAGTACTTC. Protein sequence: CSVLTGNYEQYF.

The V call is TRBV9, the J call TRBJ2-7, with D perhaps TRBD1 (5 bases). The CDR3 has 15 residues. Germline V gene lookup returns CDR1 SGDLS and CDR2 YYNGEE. V lost 0 bases and J lost 4, with 14 bases in between. CDR3: CASSVGNTGSYEQYF. CDR3 sequence (DNA): TGTGCCAGCAGCGTAGGAAATACAGGTTCTTACGAGCAGTACTTC.

The chain employs TRBV30 and TRBJ2-7, with 8 bases lining up with TRBD1. Germline CDR1 is GTSNPN and CDR2 is SVGIG (reference sequence). The length of the CDR3 is 16 residues. With V trimmed by 4 bases and J by 2 bases, 13 bases remained unmatched. CDR3 sequence (DNA): TGTGCCTGGATTCCTAGACCGGGACAGGCCACCTACGAGCAGTACTTC. Translation gives CAWIPRPGQATYEQYF.

This chain uses TRBV5-1 with TRBJ1-1; 8 bases are a match to TRBD1. The V and J ends lost 2 bases and 7 bases, in that order; junction bases with no gene match: 7. CDR3 length equals 14 residues. Germline-derived CDR1 and CDR2 are SGHRS and YFSETQ. The CDR3 nucleotides read TGCGCCAGCAGCTTTGGCGACAGGGGAAGTGAAGCTTTCTTT. Translating gives CASSFGDRGSEAFF.

The rearrangement links TRBV6-6 to TRBJ2-1; D unclear. Trimming took 5 bases from V and 0 from J, leaving 14 bases between them. The CDR3 is 16 amino acids. Germline V gives CDR1 MNHNY, CDR2 SVGAGI (reference sequence). DNA of the CDR3: TGTGCCAGCAGTCGCTTAGCCGAGAGCTCCTACAATGAGCAGTTCTTC. It translates to CASSRLAESSYNEQFF.

The chain is built from TRBV19 and TRBJ2-1, with a possible D match to TRBD1 (6 bases). The CDR3 extends over 15 amino acids. In germline, CDR1 is LNHDA, CDR2 SQIVND (reference sequence). V was cut by 4 bases and J by 4 bases, with 14 bases left in between. The CDR3 DNA reads as TGTGCCAGTAGTAAACCAGGGGTTTCGTACAATGAGCAGTTCTTC. It is translated as CASSKPGVSYNEQFF. The full variable domain, with the rest looked up from reference TRBV19 and TRBJ2-1, is DGGITQSPKYLFRKEGQNVTLSCEQNLNHDAMYWYRQDPGQGLRLIYYSQIVNDFQKGDIAEGYSVSREKKESFPLTVTSAQKNPTAFYLCASSKPGVSYNEQFFGPGTRLTVL.

DNA for the CDR3: TGTGCCAGCATTCCCCCGGGGGCTAGCGGGTACAATGAGCAGTTCTTC. Its translation is CASIPPGASGYNEQFF. This chain uses TRBV28 with TRBJ2-1; 8 positions agree with TRBD2. In germline, CDR1 is MDHEN, CDR2 SYDVKM. Unmatched junction bases numbered 12, after V lost 7 bases and J lost 4 bases. CDR3 size: 16 residues.